This TCR beta chain was recorded in a study of shared clonotypes between healthy human individuals. The trim removed 3 bases at V and 4 bases at J, leaving 8 bases unmatched. There are 16 residues in the CDR3. CDR1 and CDR2 from the germline V gene are SGDLS and YYNGEE. Using immunoSEQ multiplex PCR, the repertoire was profiled, and TCRdb retains in-frame clones only, with some absent. The sample has about a million clones; about 74% are singletons. The sequence was obtained from a young man in good health. The sequenced sample consisted of memory CD4+ T cells sorted from blood. Indicated subset: CD45RA-negative fraction. This chain links TRBV9 with TRBJ1-5; 9 nucleotides line up with TRBD1. CDR3 nucleotide sequence: TGTGCCAGCAGCGCCCCCCGGGACAGGGTTAATCAGCCCCAGCATTTT. Its protein is CASSAPRDRVNQPQHF.